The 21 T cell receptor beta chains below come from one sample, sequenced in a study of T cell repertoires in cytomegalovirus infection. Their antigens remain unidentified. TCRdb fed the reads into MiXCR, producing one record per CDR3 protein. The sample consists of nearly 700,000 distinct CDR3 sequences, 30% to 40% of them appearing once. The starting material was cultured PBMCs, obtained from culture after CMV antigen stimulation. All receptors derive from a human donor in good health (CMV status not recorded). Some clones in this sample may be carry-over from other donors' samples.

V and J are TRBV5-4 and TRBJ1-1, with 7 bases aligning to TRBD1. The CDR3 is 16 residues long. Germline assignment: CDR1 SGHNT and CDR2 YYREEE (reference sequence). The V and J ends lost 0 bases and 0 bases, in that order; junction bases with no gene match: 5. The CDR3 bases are TGTGCCAGCAGCTTGGAGGGGGCGGGGTTGAACACTGAAGCTTTCTTT. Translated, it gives CASSLEGAGLNTEAFF.

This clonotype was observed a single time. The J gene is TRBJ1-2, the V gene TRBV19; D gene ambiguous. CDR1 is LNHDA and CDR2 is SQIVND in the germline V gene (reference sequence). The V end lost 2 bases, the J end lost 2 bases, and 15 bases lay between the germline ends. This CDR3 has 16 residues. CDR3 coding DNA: TGTGCCAGTAGTATATCCGCGGCGGGGAAAAACTATGGCTACACCTTC. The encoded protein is CASSISAAGKNYGYTF. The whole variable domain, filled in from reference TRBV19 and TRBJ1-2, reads DGGITQSPKYLFRKEGQNVTLSCEQNLNHDAMYWYRQDPGQGLRLIYYSQIVNDFQKGDIAEGYSVSREKKESFPLTVTSAQKNPTAFYLCASSISAAGKNYGYTFGSGTRLTVV.

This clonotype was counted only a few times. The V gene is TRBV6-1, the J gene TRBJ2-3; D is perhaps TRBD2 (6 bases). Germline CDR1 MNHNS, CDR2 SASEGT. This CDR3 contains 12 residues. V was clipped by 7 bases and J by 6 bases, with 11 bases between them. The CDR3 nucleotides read TGTGCCAGCAACCCCCGGGGGGATACGCAGTATTTT. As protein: CASNPRGDTQYF.

CDR3 loop: CSASRGALNQPQHF. CDR3 bases: TGCAGTGCTAGTCGGGGGGCCCTCAATCAGCCCCAGCATTTT. The chain couples TRBV20-1 to TRBJ1-5; D is perhaps TRBD1 (6 bases). Trimming pared 3 bases from V and 3 bases from J, leaving 12 bases between. Germline V gene sequence: CDR1 DFQATT, CDR2 SNEGSKA (reference sequence). The CDR3 consists of 14 residues.

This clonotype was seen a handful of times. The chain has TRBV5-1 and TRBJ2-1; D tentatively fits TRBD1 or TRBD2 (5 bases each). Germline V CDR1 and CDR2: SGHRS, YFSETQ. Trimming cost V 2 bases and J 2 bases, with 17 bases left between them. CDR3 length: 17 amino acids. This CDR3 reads CASSFTRDPSTYNEQFF. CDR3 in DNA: TGCGCCAGCAGCTTTACCCGGGACCCGAGTACCTACAATGAGCAGTTCTTC.

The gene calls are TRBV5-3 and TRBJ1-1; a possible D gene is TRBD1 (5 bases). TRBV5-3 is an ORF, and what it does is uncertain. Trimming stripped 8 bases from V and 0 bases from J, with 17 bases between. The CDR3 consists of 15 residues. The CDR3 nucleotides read TGTGCCAGCAGCCCCGGTGGACAAGTGAACACTGAAGCTTTCTTT. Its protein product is CASSPGGQVNTEAFF.

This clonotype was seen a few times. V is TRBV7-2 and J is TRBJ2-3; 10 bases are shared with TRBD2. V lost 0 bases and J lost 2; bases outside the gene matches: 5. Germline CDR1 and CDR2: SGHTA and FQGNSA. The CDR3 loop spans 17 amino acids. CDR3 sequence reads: CASSLALTSGTTDTQYF. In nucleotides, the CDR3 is TGTGCCAGCAGCTTAGCCCTCACTAGCGGGACCACAGATACGCAGTATTTT. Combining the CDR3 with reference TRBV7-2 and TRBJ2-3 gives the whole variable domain GAGVSQSPSNKVTEKGKDVELRCDPISGHTALYWYRQSLGQGLEFLIYFQGNSAPDKSGLPSDRFSAERTGGSVSTLTIQRTQQEDSAVYLCASSLALTSGTTDTQYFGPGTRLTVL.

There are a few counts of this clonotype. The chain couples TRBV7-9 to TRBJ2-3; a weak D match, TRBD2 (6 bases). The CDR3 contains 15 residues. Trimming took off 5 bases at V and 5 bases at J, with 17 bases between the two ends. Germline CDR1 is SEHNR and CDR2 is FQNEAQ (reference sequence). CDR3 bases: TGTGCCAGCAGCCCTCCGGGGGAGGAGGGAGATACGCAGTATTTT. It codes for CASSPPGEEGDTQYF.

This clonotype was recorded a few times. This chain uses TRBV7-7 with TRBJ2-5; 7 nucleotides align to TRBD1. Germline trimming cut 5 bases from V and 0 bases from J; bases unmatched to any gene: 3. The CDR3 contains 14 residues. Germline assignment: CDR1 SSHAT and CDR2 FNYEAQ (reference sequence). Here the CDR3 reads CASSLGTDQETQYF. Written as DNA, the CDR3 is TGTGCCAGCAGCCTCGGGACAGACCAAGAGACCCAGTACTTC.

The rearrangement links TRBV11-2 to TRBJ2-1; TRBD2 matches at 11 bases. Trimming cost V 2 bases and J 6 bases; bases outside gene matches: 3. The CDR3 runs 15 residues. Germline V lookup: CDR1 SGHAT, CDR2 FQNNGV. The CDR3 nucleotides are TGTGCCAGCAGCTTATCTAGCGGGAGGTTCAATGAGCAGTTCTTC. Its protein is CASSLSSGRFNEQFF.

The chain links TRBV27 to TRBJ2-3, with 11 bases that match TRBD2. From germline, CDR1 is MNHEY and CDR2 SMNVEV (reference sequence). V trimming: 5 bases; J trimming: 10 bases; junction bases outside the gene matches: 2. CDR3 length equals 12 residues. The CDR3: CASSPTSGAQYF. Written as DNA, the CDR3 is TGTGCCAGCAGTCCGACTAGCGGGGCGCAGTATTTT.

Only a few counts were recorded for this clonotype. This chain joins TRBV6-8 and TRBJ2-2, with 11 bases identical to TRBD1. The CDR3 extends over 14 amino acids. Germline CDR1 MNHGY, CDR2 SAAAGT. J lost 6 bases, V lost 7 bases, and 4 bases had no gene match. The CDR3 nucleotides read TGTGCCAGCATATGGGACAGGGGGTCCGGGGAGCTGTTTTTT. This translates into CASIWDRGSGELFF.

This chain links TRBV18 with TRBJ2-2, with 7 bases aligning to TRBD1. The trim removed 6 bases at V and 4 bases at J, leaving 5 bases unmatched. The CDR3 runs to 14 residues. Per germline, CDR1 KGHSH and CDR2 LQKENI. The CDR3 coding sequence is TGTGCCAGCTCCGAGGGACAGATCACCGGGGAGCTGTTTTTT. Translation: CASSEGQITGELFF.

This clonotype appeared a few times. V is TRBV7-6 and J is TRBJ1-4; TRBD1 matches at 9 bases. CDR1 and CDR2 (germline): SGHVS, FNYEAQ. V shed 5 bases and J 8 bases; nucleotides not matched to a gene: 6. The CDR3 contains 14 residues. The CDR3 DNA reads TGTGCCAGCAGCCAGCCCGGGACAGGGGAAAAACTGTTTTTT. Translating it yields CASSQPGTGEKLFF.

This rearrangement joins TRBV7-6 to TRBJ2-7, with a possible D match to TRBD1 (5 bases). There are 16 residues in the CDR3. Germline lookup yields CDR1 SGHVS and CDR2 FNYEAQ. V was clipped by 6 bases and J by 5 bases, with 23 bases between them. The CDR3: CASSPTWPGNGHEQYF. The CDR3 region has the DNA TGTGCCAGCAGTCCTACTTGGCCAGGGAATGGCCACGAGCAGTACTTC. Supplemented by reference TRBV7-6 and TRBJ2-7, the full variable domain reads GAGVSQSPRYKVTKRGQDVALRCDPISGHVSLYWYRQALGQGPEFLTYFNYEAQQDKSGLPNDRFSAERPEGSISTLTIQRTEQRDSAMYRCASSPTWPGNGHEQYFGPGTRLTVT.

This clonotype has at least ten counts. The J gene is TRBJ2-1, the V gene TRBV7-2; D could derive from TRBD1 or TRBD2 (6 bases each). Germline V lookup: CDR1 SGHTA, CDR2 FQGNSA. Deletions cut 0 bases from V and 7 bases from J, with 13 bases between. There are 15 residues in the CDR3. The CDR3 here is CASSLAVRRGNEQFF. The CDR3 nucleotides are TGTGCCAGCAGCTTAGCGGTCAGGAGGGGGAATGAGCAGTTCTTC. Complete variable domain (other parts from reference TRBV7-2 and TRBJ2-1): GAGVSQSPSNKVTEKGKDVELRCDPISGHTALYWYRQSLGQGLEFLIYFQGNSAPDKSGLPSDRFSAERTGGSVSTLTIQRTQQEDSAVYLCASSLAVRRGNEQFFGPGTRLTVL.

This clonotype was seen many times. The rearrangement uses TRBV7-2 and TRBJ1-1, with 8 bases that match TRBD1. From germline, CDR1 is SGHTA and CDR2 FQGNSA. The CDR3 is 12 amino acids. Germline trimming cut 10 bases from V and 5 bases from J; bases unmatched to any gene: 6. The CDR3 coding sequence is TGTGCCACCTTACAGGGGGGGACTGAAGCTTTCTTT. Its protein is CATLQGGTEAFF.

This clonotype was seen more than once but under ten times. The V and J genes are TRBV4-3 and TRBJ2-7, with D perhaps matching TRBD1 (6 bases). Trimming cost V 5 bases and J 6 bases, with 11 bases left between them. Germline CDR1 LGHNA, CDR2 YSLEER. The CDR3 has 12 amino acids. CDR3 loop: CASSAGQTEQYF. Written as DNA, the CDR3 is TGCGCCAGCAGCGCCGGACAGACCGAGCAGTACTTC.

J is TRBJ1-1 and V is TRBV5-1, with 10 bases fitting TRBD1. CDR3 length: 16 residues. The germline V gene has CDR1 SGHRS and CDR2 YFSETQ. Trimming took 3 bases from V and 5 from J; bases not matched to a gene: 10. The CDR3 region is CASSWGLTGGLTEAFF. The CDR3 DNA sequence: TGCGCCAGCAGCTGGGGACTGACAGGGGGCTTAACTGAAGCTTTCTTT.

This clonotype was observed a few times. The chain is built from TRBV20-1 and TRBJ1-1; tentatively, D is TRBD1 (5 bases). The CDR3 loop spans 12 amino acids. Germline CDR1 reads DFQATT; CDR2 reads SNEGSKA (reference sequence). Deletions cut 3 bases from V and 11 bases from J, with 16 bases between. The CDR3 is CSASGPMQGAFF. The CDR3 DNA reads TGCAGTGCTAGTGGACCCATGCAGGGTGCTTTCTTT.

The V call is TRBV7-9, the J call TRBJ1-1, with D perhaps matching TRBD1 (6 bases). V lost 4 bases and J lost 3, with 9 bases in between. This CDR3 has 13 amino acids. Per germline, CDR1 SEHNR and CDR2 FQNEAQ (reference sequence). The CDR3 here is CASSSYRDTEAFF. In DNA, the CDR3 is TGTGCCAGCAGCTCGTACAGGGACACTGAAGCTTTCTTT.